The 14 T cell receptor beta chains reported below all come from one sample, sequenced in a study of CD8 T cells in Susac syndrome. Reverse transcription of 0.5 to 1 ug RNA used random hexamers. TCRdb re-called the immunoSEQ multiplex PCR reads through MiXCR, storing one row per CDR3 protein. The data contain around 140,000 distinct CDR3 sequences, over 75% of them singletons. Material: CD8+ T cells from PBMCs. Receptors were obtained from a human donor with multiple sclerosis.

The gene calls are TRBV28 and TRBJ1-5; D possibly corresponds to TRBD1 (5 bases). Germline V gene sequence: CDR1 MDHEN, CDR2 SYDVKM. CDR3 length: 17 amino acids. V was cut by 6 bases and J by 4 bases, with 22 bases left in between. The CDR3 DNA reads as TGTGCCAGCAGCCCTCTGTGGGGGTACTCCTTGAATCAGCCCCAGCATTTT. Protein: CASSPLWGYSLNQPQHF. The full variable domain, rest sourced from reference TRBV28 and TRBJ1-5, is DVKVTQSSRYLVKRTGEKVFLECVQDMDHENMFWYRQDPGLGLRLIYFSYDVKMKEKGDIPEGYSVSREKKERFSLILESASTNQTSMYLCASSPLWGYSLNQPQHFGDGTRLSIL.

In its sample, this clonotype was seen once. The DNA is omitted, as the CDR3 cannot be located on it reliably, and the CDR3 follows TCRdb's listing. The gene calls are TRBV20-1 and TRBJ2-2; no check of the table's D call, TRBD2, against the DNA was made. CDR1 and CDR2 from the germline V gene are DFQATT and SNEGSKA (reference sequence). The CDR3 has 15 amino acids, counting both end residues. The CDR3 sequence: CSANSGARTPGSCFF.

The count of this clonotype is one. The chain has TRBV6-1 and TRBJ2-2; D gene uncertain. CDR1 and CDR2 from the germline V gene are MNHNS and SASEGT. Trimming took off 6 bases at V and 4 bases at J, with 15 bases between the two ends. The CDR3 has 15 amino acids. CDR3 DNA: TGTGCCAGCAGAAAAACATCCGTCTTCACCGGGGAGCTGTTTTTT. Protein product: CASRKTSVFTGELFF.

V and J are TRBV4-1 and TRBJ2-7, with no clear D. CDR1 is MGHRA, CDR2 YSYEKL, per germline. V was shortened by 3 bases and J by 5 bases, with 8 bases between the two germline ends. CDR3 length equals 12 residues. The CDR3 DNA follows: TGCGCCAGCAGCCAGGGTAGAGACGAGCAGTACTTC. Translated, it gives CASSQGRDEQYF.

The rearrangement uses TRBV12-3 or TRBV12-4 and TRBJ2-1; 9 nucleotides agree with TRBD1. CDR3 size: 16 residues. With 6 bases clipped from V and 1 base from J, the junction kept 7 bases outside the gene matches. CDR3 DNA: TGTGCCAGCAGAGATACAGGGGGCAGTTCCTACAATGAGCAGTTCTTC. Protein: CASRDTGGSSYNEQFF.

The chain is built from TRBV4-1 and TRBJ2-2; D gene ambiguous. Germline V gene lookup returns CDR1 MGHRA and CDR2 YSYEKL. V lost 0 bases, J lost 7 bases, and 6 bases lay in between. The CDR3 loop spans 13 amino acids. The CDR3 here is CASSQERGGELFF. The CDR3 coding sequence is TGCGCCAGCAGCCAAGAAAGAGGCGGGGAGCTGTTTTTT.

Only a few counts were recorded for this clonotype. V usage is TRBV18 and J usage is TRBJ2-2; 7 nucleotides match TRBD1. The trim removed 0 bases at V and 5 bases at J, leaving 3 bases unmatched. Per germline, CDR1 KGHSH and CDR2 LQKENI. The CDR3 has 15 residues. CDR3 coding DNA: TGTGCCAGCTCACCACCTGACAGGGCGACCGGGGAGCTGTTTTTT. Translation: CASSPPDRATGELFF.

The chain couples TRBV10-2 to TRBJ2-7, with TRBD1 as a possible D gene (6 bases). V shed 11 bases and J shed 2 bases, with 19 bases lying between them. This CDR3 region has 14 residues. Per germline, CDR1 WSHSY and CDR2 SAAADI. The CDR3 here is CAVSQGTLTYEQYV. The DNA for the CDR3 is TGCGCCGTTTCCCAGGGGACATTGACCTACGAGCAGTACGTC.

This clonotype has a handful of counts. The chain employs TRBV5-5 and TRBJ1-1; D is ambiguous. The CDR3 is 14 residues long. V dropped 0 bases and J dropped 7 bases, with 13 bases sitting between them. Germline V CDR1 and CDR2: SGHKS, YYEKEE (reference sequence). The CDR3 is CASSLGDALLEAFF. Written as DNA, the CDR3 is TGTGCCAGCAGCTTGGGAGATGCTCTTCTTGAAGCTTTCTTT.

The gene calls are TRBV10-3 and TRBJ2-7; TRBD1 or TRBD2 may be the D gene (5 bases each). The V end lost 4 bases, the J end lost 0 bases, and 7 bases lay between the germline ends. Germline CDR1 and CDR2: ENHRY and SYGVKD. The CDR3 covers 13 residues. The CDR3 coding sequence is TGTGCCATCAGTGGGGACGTCTCCTACGAGCAGTACTTC. Translating it yields CAISGDVSYEQYF.

V is TRBV13 and J is TRBJ2-1; maybe TRBD1 (6 bases). CDR3 length: 15 amino acids. V was shortened by 3 bases and J by 6 bases, with 15 bases between the two germline ends. Germline V gene sequence: CDR1 PRHDT, CDR2 FYEKMQ (reference sequence). The DNA for the CDR3 is TGTGCCAGCAGCTTTTACAGGGCTTCTGGCAATGAGCAGTTCTTC. It codes for CASSFYRASGNEQFF.

The rearrangement uses TRBV11-3 and TRBJ1-3; D might be TRBD1 (5 bases). Germline CDR1 and CDR2: SGHNT and YENEEA. The CDR3 is made up of 17 amino acids. Trimming left V 2 bases short and J 0 bases short, with 14 bases between. For the CDR3, the DNA is TGTGCCAGCAGCTTAAGAGGGGCAGGACTCTCTGGAAACACCATATATTTT. Its protein is CASSLRGAGLSGNTIYF.

This chain uses TRBV28 with TRBJ2-2, with D possibly TRBD2 on 7 matching bases. The length of the CDR3 is 16 residues. The V end was cut by 4 bases, the J end by 3 bases, with 15 bases between. Germline V lookup: CDR1 MDHEN, CDR2 SYDVKM. The DNA of the CDR3 is TGTGCCAGCAGTTCCCGTCCGGGGGGCGACACCGGGGAGCTGTTTTTT. This encodes CASSSRPGGDTGELFF.

CDR3: CASSIASTSSNEQFF. The CDR3 bases are TGTGCCAGTAGTATAGCCTCGACCAGTTCCAATGAGCAGTTCTTC. V and J are TRBV19 and TRBJ2-1, with no clear D. The germline gives CDR1 LNHDA, CDR2 SQIVND (reference sequence). The ends were cut back, 1 base at V and 6 bases at J, with 13 bases in the middle. The CDR3 spans 15 residues.